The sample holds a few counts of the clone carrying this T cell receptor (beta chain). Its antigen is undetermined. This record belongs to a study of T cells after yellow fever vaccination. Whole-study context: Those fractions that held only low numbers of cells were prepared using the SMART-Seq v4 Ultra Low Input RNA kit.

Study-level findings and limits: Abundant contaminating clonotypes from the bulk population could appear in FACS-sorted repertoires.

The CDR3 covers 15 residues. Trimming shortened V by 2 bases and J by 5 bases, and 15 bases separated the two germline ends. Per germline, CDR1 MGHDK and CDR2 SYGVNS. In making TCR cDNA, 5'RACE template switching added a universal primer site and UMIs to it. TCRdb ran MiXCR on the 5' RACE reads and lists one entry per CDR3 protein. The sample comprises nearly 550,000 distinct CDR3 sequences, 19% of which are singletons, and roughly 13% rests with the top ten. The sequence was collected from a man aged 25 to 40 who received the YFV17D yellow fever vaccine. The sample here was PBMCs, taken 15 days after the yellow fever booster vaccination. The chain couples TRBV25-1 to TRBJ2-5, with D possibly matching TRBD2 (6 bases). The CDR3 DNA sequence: TGTGCCAGCAGTGAAGCCAGGACTATAATTGAGACCCAGTACTTC. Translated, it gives CASSEARTIIETQYF. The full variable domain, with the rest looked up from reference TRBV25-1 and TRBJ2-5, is EADIYQTPRYLVIGTGKKITLECSQTMGHDKMYWYQQDPGMELHLIHYSYGVNSTEKGDLSSESTVSRIRTEHFPLTLESARPSHTSQYLCASSEARTIIETQYFGPGTRLLVL.